This TCR beta chain was sequenced in a study of cytomegalovirus exposure and HLA in healthy donors. Overall study results and limits: The study listed about 150 cytomegalovirus-associated TCR beta chains.

On this clone itself: As yet, its antigen is unknown.

The primer mix had 60 Vbeta and 13 Jbeta primers. Clones were sequenced by immunoSEQ multiplex PCR, and TCRdb holds only the in-frame ones, with some missing. This table lists roughly 100,000 clones. CDR1 and CDR2 from the germline V gene are SGDLS and YYNGEE. This CDR3 has 17 residues. The trim removed 0 bases at V and 4 bases at J, leaving 9 bases unmatched. This rearrangement joins TRBV9 to TRBJ2-5, with 10 bases matching TRBD2. This TCR derives from a woman under 40 in good health and CMV-seronegative. Sequences were obtained from PBMCs. The CDR3 sequence: CASSVGASGRSRETQYF. CDR3 DNA: TGTGCCAGCAGCGTAGGGGCTAGCGGGAGAAGCCGAGAGACCCAGTACTTC. Full variable domain (remainder filled in from reference TRBV9 and TRBJ2-5): DSGVTQTPKHLITATGQRVTLRCSPRSGDLSVYWYQQSLDQGLQFLIQYYNGEERAKGNILERFSAQQFPDLHSELNLSSLELGDSALYFCASSVGASGRSRETQYFGPGTRLLVL.